The next 19 T cell receptor beta chains were all read from a single sample in a study of CD8 T cells in Susac syndrome. A quantity of roughly 0.5 to 1 ug RNA underwent reverse transcription using random hexamers. TCRdb fed the immunoSEQ multiplex PCR reads into MiXCR, producing one record per CDR3 protein. This sample yields approximately 150,000 distinct CDR3 sequences, of which approximately 96% are seen a single time; 0.065% to 0.095% belongs to the top ten. What was sequenced was CD4+ T cells from PBMCs. The origin of the receptors is a human donor with Susac syndrome.

The rearrangement joins TRBV7-2 to TRBJ2-1, with 13 bases aligning to TRBD2. Per germline, CDR1 SGHTA and CDR2 FQGNSA. The CDR3 is 17 residues long. J lost 7 bases, V lost 5 bases, and 11 bases had no gene match. In nucleotides, the CDR3 is TGTGCCAGCAGCCCCGCCCAGACTAGCGGGGGGATGAATGAGCAGTTCTTC. Translation: CASSPAQTSGGMNEQFF.

The chain is built from TRBV20-1 and TRBJ1-1; the match to TRBD1 covers 12 bases. The CDR3 runs 16 residues. The J segment lost 4 bases and the V segment lost 6 bases, leaving 12 bases of the junction unmatched. Germline V lookup: CDR1 DFQATT, CDR2 SNEGSKA (reference sequence). The CDR3 is CSAAPGQGAGVTEAFF. The CDR3 coding sequence is TGCAGTGCGGCCCCGGGACAGGGGGCAGGGGTCACTGAAGCTTTCTTT.

V gene TRBV12-3 or TRBV12-4 combines with J gene TRBJ1-1; D unclear. This CDR3 is 14 amino acids long. Trimming took 3 bases from V and 4 from J, leaving 12 bases between them. This CDR3 is CASSFVGKSTEAFF. The CDR3 nucleotides are TGTGCCAGCAGTTTTGTAGGGAAATCCACTGAAGCTTTCTTT.

The V gene is TRBV20-1, the J gene TRBJ2-6; unclear D gene. The CDR3 loop spans 15 amino acids. The V end lost 0 bases, the J end lost 2 bases, and 8 bases lay between the germline ends. CDR1 and CDR2 (germline): DFQATT, SNEGSKA (reference sequence). Written as DNA, the CDR3 is TGCAGTGCTAGAGAGGGTACTGCTGGGGCCAACGTCCTGACTTTC. This encodes CSAREGTAGANVLTF.

This clonotype was seen a single time. The chain links TRBV20-1 to TRBJ2-3; the D call may be TRBD1 or TRBD2 (5 bases each). The V end was cut by 6 bases, the J end by 4 bases, with 11 bases between. Germline V gene lookup returns CDR1 DFQATT and CDR2 SNEGSKA (reference sequence). The CDR3 runs 12 residues. The CDR3 DNA reads TGCAGTGCAAGTCAGGGAGCAGATACGCAGTATTTT. As protein: CSASQGADTQYF.

This sequence joins TRBV2 and TRBJ1-2; possible D gene TRBD1, 5 bases. Trimming stripped 4 bases from V and 4 bases from J, with 13 bases between. Germline V gene lookup returns CDR1 SNHLY and CDR2 FYNNEI. The CDR3 contains 14 residues. The CDR3 region is CASSATGRPYGYTF. The CDR3 nucleotides are TGTGCCAGCAGTGCGACGGGGCGCCCCTATGGCTACACCTTC.

This CDR3 is CASSQGQGLRETQYF. The CDR3 DNA reads as TGTGCCAGCAGCCAGGGGCAGGGGTTAAGAGAGACCCAGTACTTC. V is TRBV11-2 and J is TRBJ2-5; TRBD1 is a possible D gene (6 bases). Germline V lookup: CDR1 SGHAT, CDR2 FQNNGV. The V end was cut by 5 bases, the J end by 4 bases, with 17 bases between. This CDR3 has 15 amino acids.

This sequence joins TRBV2 and TRBJ2-7; maybe TRBD2 (6 bases). Germline CDR1 is SNHLY and CDR2 is FYNNEI. V shed 6 bases and J shed 1 base, with 7 bases lying between them. This CDR3 has 12 amino acids. The CDR3 DNA reads as TGTGCCAGCAGCGGGACTTCCTACGAGCAGTACTTC. Residues: CASSGTSYEQYF.

The chain links TRBV14 to TRBJ2-5; no reliable D call. The V end lost 0 bases, the J end lost 0 bases, and 11 bases lay between the germline ends. This CDR3 comprises 16 residues. Germline V lookup: CDR1 SGHDN, CDR2 FVKESK. The DNA for the CDR3 is TGTGCCAGCAGCCAAGATCGAAACTTGGACCAAGAGACCCAGTACTTC. It is translated as CASSQDRNLDQETQYF. Looking up the rest from reference TRBV14 and TRBJ2-5 gives the full variable domain: EAGVTQFPSHSVIEKGQTVTLRCDPISGHDNLYWYRRVMGKEIKFLLHFVKESKQDESGMPNNRFLAERTGGTYSTLKVQPAELEDSGVYFCASSQDRNLDQETQYFGPGTRLLVL.

This chain links TRBV28 with TRBJ1-3; the D is unclear. The germline gives CDR1 MDHEN, CDR2 SYDVKM. The length of the CDR3 is 15 residues. V lost 8 bases to trimming and J lost 0 bases, with 14 bases between them. In nucleotides, the CDR3 is TGTGCCAGCGTGCGCCGTCCGAGCTCTGGAAACACCATATATTTT. Protein product: CASVRRPSSGNTIYF.

V usage is TRBV9 and J usage is TRBJ2-5; D gene uncertain. The CDR3 is made up of 13 amino acids. V was shortened by 2 bases and J by 5 bases, with 10 bases between the two germline ends. Germline V gives CDR1 SGDLS, CDR2 YYNGEE. In nucleotides, the CDR3 is TGTGCCAGCAGCGTTGACTTAGGGGAGACCCAGTACTTC. Translated: CASSVDLGETQYF.

The chain uses TRBV5-1 and TRBJ2-3; 11 positions agree with TRBD2. This CDR3 is 15 amino acids long. Germline V gene sequence: CDR1 SGHRS, CDR2 YFSETQ. V shed 4 bases and J 6 bases; nucleotides not matched to a gene: 7. The CDR3, as DNA: TGCGCCAGCAGCCCCGGGACTAGCGGAGGGGATACGCAGTATTTT. Its protein is CASSPGTSGGDTQYF.

The chain has TRBV19 and TRBJ1-2; 7 bases map to TRBD1. Trimming cost V 5 bases and J 8 bases; bases outside gene matches: 14. The CDR3 runs 15 residues. CDR1 LNHDA and CDR2 SQIVND come from the germline V gene (reference sequence). CDR3 coding DNA: TGTGCCAGTAGTGCCACCCAACCGGGACAGAGGGGCTACACCTTC. This gives the protein CASSATQPGQRGYTF.

The gene calls are TRBV4-1 and TRBJ2-1; D remains ambiguous. CDR1 MGHRA and CDR2 YSYEKL come from the germline V gene. The CDR3 runs 13 residues. Trimming took off 4 bases at V and 5 bases at J, with 9 bases between the two ends. CDR3 coding DNA: TGCGCCAGCAGCCGCGAATCGGACAATGAGCAGTTCTTC. Encoded protein: CASSRESDNEQFF.

This chain links TRBV12-3 or TRBV12-4 with TRBJ1-2; perhaps TRBD1 as D (5 bases). V was trimmed by 4 bases and J by 4 bases, leaving 13 bases between them. This CDR3 spans 14 amino acids. The CDR3 sequence is CASSSLGTVYGYTF. Written as DNA, the CDR3 is TGTGCCAGCAGTTCTCTGGGGACCGTCTATGGCTACACCTTC.

This clonotype appeared once. The genes are TRBV19 and TRBJ2-5, with 11 bases fitting TRBD2. CDR3 length equals 14 residues. Germline V gives CDR1 LNHDA, CDR2 SQIVND (reference sequence). V lost 6 bases and J lost 2; bases outside the gene matches: 2. CDR3 amino acids: CASRGLAEQETQYF. The CDR3 DNA reads TGTGCCAGTAGGGGACTAGCGGAGCAAGAGACCCAGTACTTC.

This clonotype was observed once. The chain combines TRBV12-3 or TRBV12-4 with TRBJ1-2; unclear D gene. The CDR3 contains 14 residues. V was clipped by 7 bases and J by 4 bases, with 16 bases between them. The DNA for the CDR3 is TGTGCCAGCACCCTAGATCACGGTACCTATGGCTACACCTTC. It yields the protein CASTLDHGTYGYTF.

The chain couples TRBV5-1 to TRBJ2-1; tentatively, D is TRBD1 or TRBD2 (5 bases each). V lost 0 bases to trimming and J lost 1 base, with 8 bases between them. This CDR3 is built from 15 residues. Germline CDR1 reads SGHRS; CDR2 reads YFSETQ. For the CDR3, the DNA is TGCGCCAGCAGCTTGGAGAGGGGATCCTACAATGAGCAGTTCTTC. This codes for CASSLERGSYNEQFF.

The chain recombines TRBV25-1 with TRBJ2-5; a weak D match, TRBD2 (6 bases). V was pared by 4 bases and J by 2 bases, with 11 bases between. Germline CDR1 is MGHDK and CDR2 is SYGVNS. CDR3 length: 14 residues. Here the CDR3 DNA reads TGTGCCAGCAGTGGACTAGGCCCGCAAGAGACCCAGTACTTC. Protein: CASSGLGPQETQYF.